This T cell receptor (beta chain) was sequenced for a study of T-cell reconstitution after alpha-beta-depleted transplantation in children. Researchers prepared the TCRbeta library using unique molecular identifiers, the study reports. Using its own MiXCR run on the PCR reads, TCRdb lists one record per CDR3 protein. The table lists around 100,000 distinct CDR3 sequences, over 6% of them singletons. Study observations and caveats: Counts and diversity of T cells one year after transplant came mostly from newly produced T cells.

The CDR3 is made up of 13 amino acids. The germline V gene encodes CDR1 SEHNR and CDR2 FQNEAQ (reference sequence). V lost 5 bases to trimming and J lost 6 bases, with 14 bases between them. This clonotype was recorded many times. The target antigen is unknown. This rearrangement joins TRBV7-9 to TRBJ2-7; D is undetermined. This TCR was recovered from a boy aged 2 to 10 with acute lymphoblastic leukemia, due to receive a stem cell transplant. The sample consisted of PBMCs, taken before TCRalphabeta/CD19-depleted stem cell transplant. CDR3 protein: CASSPVVGGEQYF. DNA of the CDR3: TGTGCCAGCAGCCCTGTAGTGGGTGGCGAGCAGTACTTC.